This TCR beta chain was captured by sequencing in a study of cytomegalovirus exposure and HLA in healthy donors. Study-level information: Roughly 170 million T cells yielded 90 million to 130 million unique TCR beta sequences in earlier analysis.

Turning to this clone: The antigen is undetermined.

The PCR made use of 60 Vbeta and 13 Jbeta primers. Measured with immunoSEQ multiplex PCR; TCRdb has only the in-frame clones, and not every one. The repertoire holds about 140,000 clones, with approximately 79% as singletons. Study-wide points: The only immune exposure information that was available was CMV serostatus.

Trimming shortened V by 6 bases and J by 1 base, and 9 bases separated the two germline ends. Germline loops: CDR1 SGHDN, CDR2 FVKESK. The CDR3 runs 14 residues. This clonotype was sampled from a man between 18 and 35 years old in good health and CMV-seronegative. The J gene is TRBJ2-2, the V gene TRBV14; TRBD2 is a possible D gene (6 bases). Sequencing used PBMCs. CDR3 DNA sequence: TGTGCCAGCAGTTGGGACTTGAACACCGGGGAGCTGTTTTTT. Amino acid sequence: CASSWDLNTGELFF.